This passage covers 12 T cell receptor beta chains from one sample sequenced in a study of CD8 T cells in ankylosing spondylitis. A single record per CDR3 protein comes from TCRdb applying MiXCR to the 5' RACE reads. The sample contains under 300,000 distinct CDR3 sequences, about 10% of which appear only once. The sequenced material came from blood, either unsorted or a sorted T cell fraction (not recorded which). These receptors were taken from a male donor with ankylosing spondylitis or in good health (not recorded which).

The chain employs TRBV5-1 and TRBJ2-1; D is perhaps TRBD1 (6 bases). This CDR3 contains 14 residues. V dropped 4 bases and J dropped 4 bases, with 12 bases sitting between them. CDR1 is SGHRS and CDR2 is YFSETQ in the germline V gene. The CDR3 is CASSHSDSYNEQFF. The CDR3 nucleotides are TGCGCCAGCAGCCATTCGGACAGTTACAATGAGCAGTTCTTC.

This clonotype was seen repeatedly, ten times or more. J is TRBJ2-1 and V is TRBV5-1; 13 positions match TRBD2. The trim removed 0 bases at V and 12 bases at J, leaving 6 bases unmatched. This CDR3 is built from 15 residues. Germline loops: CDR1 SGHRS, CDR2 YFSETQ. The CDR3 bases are TGCGCCAGCAGCTTGGGGGGACTAGCGGGGCTCTGGCAGTTCTTC. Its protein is CASSLGGLAGLWQFF.

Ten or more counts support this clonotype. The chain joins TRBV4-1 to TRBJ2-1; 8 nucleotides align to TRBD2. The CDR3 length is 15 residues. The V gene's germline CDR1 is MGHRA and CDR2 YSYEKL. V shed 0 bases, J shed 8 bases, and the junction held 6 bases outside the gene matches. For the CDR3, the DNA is TGCGCCAGCAGCCAAGAAACGGGGGGGATCTATGAGCAGTTCTTC. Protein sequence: CASSQETGGIYEQFF.

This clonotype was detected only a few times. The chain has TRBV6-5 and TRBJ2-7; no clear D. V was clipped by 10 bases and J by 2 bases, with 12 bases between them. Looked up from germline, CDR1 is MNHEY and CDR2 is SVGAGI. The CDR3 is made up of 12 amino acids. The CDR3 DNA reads TGTGCCATCCAGACCGATACCTACGAGCAGTACTTC. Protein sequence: CAIQTDTYEQYF.

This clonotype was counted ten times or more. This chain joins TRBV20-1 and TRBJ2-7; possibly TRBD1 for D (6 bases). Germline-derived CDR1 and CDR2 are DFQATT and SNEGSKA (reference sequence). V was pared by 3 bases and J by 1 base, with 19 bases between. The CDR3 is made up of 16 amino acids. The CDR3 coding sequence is TGCAGTGCTAGCCAGGTACCCCGGGACAATTCCTACGAGCAGTACTTC. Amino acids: CSASQVPRDNSYEQYF.

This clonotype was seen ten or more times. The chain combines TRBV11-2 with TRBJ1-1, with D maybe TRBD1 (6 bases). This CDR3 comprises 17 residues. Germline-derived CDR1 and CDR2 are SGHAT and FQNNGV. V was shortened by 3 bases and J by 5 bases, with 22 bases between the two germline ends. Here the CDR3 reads CASSFFCSQVRGTEAFF. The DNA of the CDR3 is TGTGCCAGCAGCTTCTTTTGTTCCCAGGTGAGGGGGACTGAAGCTTTCTTT.

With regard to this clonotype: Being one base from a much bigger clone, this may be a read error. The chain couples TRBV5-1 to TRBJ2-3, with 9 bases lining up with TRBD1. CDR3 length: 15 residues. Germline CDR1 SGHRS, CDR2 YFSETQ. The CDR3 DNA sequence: TGCGCCAGCAGCCGAGCCGGGACAGGGACAGATAGGCAGTATTTT. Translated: CASSRAGTGTDRQYF.

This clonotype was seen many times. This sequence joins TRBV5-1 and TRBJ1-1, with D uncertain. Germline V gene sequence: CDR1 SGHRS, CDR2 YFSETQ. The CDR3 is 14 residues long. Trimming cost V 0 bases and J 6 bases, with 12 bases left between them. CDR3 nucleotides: TGCGCCAGCAGCTTGGGTTTTAGTCCGTCTGAAGCTTTCTTT. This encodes CASSLGFSPSEAFF.

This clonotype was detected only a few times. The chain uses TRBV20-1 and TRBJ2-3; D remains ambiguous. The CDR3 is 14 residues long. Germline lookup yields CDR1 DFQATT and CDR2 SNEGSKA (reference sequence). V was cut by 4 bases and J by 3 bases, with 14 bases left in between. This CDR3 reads CSAINGVGTDTQYF. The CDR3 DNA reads TGCAGTGCTATTAATGGAGTCGGTACAGATACGCAGTATTTT.

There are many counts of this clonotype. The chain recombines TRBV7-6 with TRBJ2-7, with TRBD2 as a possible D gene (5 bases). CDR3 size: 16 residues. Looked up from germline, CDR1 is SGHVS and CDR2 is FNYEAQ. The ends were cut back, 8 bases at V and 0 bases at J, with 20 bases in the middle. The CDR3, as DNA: TGTGCCAGCTTTTCCCACGCTAGCTTGAGCTCCTACGAGCAGTACTTC. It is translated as CASFSHASLSSYEQYF.

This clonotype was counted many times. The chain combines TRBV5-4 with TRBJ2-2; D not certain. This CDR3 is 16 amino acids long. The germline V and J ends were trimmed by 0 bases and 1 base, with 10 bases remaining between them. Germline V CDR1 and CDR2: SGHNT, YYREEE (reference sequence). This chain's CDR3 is CASSLAMVRNTGELFF. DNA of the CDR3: TGTGCCAGCAGCTTGGCCATGGTCCGGAACACCGGGGAGCTGTTTTTT.

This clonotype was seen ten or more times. CDR3 amino acids: CASSLGGNESADTQYF. The CDR3 DNA sequence: TGCGCCAGCAGCTTGGGGGGGAACGAGTCTGCAGATACGCAGTATTTT. The chain has TRBV5-1 and TRBJ2-3; either TRBD1 or TRBD2 may supply D (5 bases each). The CDR3 runs 16 residues. V was pared by 0 bases and J by 4 bases, with 15 bases between. CDR1 and CDR2 from the germline V gene are SGHRS and YFSETQ.